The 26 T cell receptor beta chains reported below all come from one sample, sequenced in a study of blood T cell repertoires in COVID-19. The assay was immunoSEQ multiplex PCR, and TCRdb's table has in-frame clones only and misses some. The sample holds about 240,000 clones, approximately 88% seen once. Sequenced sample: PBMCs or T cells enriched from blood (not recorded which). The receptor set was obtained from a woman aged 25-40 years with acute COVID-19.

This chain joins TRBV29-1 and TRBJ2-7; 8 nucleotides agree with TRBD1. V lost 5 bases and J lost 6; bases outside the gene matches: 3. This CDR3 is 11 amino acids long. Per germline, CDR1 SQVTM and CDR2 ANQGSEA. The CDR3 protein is CSVLTGVEQYF. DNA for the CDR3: TGCAGCGTTTTGACAGGGGTCGAGCAGTACTTC.

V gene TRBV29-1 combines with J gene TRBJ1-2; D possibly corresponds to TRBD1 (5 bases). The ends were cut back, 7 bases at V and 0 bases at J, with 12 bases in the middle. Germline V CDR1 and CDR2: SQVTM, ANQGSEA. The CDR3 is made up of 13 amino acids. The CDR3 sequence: CSAVGGANYGYTF. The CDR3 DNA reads TGCAGCGCCGTGGGGGGTGCTAACTATGGCTACACCTTC.

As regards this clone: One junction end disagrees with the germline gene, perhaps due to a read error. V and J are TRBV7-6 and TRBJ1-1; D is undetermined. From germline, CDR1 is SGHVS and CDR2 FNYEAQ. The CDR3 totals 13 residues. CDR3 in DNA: TGTGCCAGCAGTTTAGGGCGGGAGACTGAAGCTTTCTTT. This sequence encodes CASSLGRETEAFF.

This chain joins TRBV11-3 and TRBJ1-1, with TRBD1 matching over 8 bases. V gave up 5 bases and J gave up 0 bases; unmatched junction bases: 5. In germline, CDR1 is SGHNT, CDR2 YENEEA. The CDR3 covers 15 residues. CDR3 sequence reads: CASSPRTGLNTEAFF. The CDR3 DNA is TGTGCCAGCAGCCCAAGGACAGGGTTGAACACTGAAGCTTTCTTT.

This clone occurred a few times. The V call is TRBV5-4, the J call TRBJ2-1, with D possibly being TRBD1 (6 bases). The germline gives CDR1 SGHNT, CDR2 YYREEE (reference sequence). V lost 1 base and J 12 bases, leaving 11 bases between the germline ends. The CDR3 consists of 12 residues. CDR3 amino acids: CASSLPDSRQFF. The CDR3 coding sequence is TGTGCCAGCAGCTTGCCGGACAGCAGGCAGTTCTTC.

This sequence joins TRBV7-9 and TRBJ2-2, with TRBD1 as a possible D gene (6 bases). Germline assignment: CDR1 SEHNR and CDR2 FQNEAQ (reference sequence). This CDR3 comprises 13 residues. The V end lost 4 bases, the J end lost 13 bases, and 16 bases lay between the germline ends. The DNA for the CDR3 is TGTGCCAGCAGCTCACAGGGCCGGTCGAGGCTGTTTTTT. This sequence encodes CASSSQGRSRLFF. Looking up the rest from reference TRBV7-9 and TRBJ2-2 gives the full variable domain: DTGVSQNPRHKITKRGQNVTFRCDPISEHNRLYWYRQTLGQGPEFLTYFQNEAQLEKSRLLSDRFSAERPKGSFSTLEIQRTEQGDSAMYLCASSSQGRSRLFFGEGSRLTVL.

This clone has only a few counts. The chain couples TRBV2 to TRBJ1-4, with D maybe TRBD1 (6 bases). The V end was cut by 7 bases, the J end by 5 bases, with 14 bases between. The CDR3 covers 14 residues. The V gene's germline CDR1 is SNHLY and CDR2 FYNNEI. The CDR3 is CASNFDRQNEKLFF. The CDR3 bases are TGTGCCAGCAACTTTGACAGGCAAAATGAAAAACTGTTTTTT. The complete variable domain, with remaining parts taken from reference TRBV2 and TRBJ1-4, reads EPEVTQTPSHQVTQMGQEVILRCVPISNHLYFYWYRQILGQKVEFLVSFYNNEISEKSEIFDDQFSVERPDGSNFTLKIRSTKLEDSAMYFCASNFDRQNEKLFFGSGTQLSVL.

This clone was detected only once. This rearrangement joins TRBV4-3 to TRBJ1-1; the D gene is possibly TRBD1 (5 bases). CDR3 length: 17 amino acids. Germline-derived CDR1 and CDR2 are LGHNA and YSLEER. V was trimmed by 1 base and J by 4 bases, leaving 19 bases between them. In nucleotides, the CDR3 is TGCGCCAGCAGCCAAGTGGATGGGGGGGGTTCGGGCACTGAAGCTTTCTTT. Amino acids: CASSQVDGGGSGTEAFF.

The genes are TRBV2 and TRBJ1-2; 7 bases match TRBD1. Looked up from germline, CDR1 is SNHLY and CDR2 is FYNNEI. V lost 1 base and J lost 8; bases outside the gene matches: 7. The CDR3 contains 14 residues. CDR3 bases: TGTGCCAGCAGTGAAGTCAGGGACAGAGGCGGCTACACCTTC. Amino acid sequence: CASSEVRDRGGYTF.

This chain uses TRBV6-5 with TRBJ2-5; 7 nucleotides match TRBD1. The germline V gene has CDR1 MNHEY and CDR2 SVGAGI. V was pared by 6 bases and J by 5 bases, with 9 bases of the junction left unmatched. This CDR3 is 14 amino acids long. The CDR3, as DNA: TGTGCCAGCAGCGCCGGGACAGCTGGGGAGACCCAGTACTTC. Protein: CASSAGTAGETQYF.

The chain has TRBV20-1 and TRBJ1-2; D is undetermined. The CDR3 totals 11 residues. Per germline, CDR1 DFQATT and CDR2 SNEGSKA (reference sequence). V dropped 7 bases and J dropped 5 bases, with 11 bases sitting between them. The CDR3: CSVPEIYGYTF. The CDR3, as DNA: TGCAGTGTTCCGGAGATTTATGGCTACACCTTC.

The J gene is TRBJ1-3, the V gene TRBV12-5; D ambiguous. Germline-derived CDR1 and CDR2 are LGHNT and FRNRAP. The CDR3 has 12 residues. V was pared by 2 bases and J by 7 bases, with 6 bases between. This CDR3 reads CASGLRANTIYF. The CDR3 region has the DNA TGTGCTAGTGGTTTGAGAGCGAACACCATATATTTT.

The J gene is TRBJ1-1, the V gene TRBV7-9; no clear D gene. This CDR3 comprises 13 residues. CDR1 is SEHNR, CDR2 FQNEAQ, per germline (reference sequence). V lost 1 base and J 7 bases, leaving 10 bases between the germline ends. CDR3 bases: TGTGCCAGCAGCTTAGGACTTTCTCTTGAAGCTTTCTTT. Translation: CASSLGLSLEAFF.

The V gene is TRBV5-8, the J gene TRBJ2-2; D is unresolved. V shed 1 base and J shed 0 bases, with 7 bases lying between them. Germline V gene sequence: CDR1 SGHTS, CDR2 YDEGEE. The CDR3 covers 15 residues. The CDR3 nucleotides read TGTGCCAGCAGCTTGCGTCAGGCGAACACCGGGGAGCTGTTTTTT. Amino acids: CASSLRQANTGELFF. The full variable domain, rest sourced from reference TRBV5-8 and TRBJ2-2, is EAGVTQSPTHLIKTRGQQATLRCSPISGHTSVYWYQQALGLGLQFLLWYDEGEERNRGNFPPRFSGRQFPNYSSELNVNALELEDSALYLCASSLRQANTGELFFGEGSRLTVL.

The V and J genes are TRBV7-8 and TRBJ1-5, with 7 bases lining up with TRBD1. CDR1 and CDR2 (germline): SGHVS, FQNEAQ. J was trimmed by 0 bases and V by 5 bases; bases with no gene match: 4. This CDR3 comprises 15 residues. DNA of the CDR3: TGTGCCAGCAGCCGTGGGACAGTTAGCAATCAGCCCCAGCATTTT. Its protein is CASSRGTVSNQPQHF.

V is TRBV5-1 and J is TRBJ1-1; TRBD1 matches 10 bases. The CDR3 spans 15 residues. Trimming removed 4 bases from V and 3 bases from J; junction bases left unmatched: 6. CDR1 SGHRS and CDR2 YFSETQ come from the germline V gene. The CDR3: CASSVTGGKDTEAFF. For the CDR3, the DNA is TGCGCCAGCAGCGTGACAGGGGGCAAGGACACTGAAGCTTTCTTT. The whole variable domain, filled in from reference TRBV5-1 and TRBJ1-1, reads KAGVTQTPRYLIKTRGQQVTLSCSPISGHRSVSWYQQTPGQGLQFLFEYFSETQRNKGNFPGRFSGRQFSNSRSEMNVSTLELGDSALYLCASSVTGGKDTEAFFGQGTRLTVV.

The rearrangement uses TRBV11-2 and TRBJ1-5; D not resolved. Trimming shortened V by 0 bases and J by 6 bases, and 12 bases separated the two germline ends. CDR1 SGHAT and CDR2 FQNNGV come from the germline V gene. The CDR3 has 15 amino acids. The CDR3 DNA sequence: TGTGCCAGCAGCTTAGAAGTCAGGATCGGTCAGCCCCAGCATTTT. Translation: CASSLEVRIGQPQHF.

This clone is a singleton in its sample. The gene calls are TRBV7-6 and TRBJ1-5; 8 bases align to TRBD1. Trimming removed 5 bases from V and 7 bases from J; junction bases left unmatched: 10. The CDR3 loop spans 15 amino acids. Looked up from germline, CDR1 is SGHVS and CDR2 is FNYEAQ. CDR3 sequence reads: CASSPTATGEQPQHF. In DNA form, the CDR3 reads TGTGCCAGCAGCCCCACTGCGACAGGGGAGCAGCCCCAGCATTTT. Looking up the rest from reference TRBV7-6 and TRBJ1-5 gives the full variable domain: GAGVSQSPRYKVTKRGQDVALRCDPISGHVSLYWYRQALGQGPEFLTYFNYEAQQDKSGLPNDRFSAERPEGSISTLTIQRTEQRDSAMYRCASSPTATGEQPQHFGDGTRLSIL.

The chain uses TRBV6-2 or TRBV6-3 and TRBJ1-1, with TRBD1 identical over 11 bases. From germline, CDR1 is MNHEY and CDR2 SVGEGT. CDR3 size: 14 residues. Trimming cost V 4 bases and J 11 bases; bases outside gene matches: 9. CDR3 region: CASSSWDRGFLAFF. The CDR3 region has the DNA TGTGCCAGCAGTTCCTGGGACAGGGGGTTTTTGGCTTTCTTT.

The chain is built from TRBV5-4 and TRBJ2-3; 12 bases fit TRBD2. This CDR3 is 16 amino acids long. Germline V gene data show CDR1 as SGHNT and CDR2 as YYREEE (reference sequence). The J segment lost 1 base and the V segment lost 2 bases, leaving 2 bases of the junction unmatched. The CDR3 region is CASSLLAGGGTDTQYF. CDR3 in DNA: TGTGCCAGCAGCTTACTAGCGGGGGGAGGCACAGATACGCAGTATTTT. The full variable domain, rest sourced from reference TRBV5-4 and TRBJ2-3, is ETGVTQSPTHLIKTRGQQVTLRCSSQSGHNTVSWYQQALGQGPQFIFQYYREEENGRGNFPPRFSGLQFPNYSSELNVNALELDDSALYLCASSLLAGGGTDTQYFGPGTRLTVL.

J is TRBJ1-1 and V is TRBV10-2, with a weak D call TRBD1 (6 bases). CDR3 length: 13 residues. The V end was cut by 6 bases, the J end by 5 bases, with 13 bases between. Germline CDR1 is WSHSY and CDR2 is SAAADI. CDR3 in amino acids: CASSQQGRTEAFF. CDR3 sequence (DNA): TGCGCCAGCAGCCAACAGGGTAGGACTGAAGCTTTCTTT.

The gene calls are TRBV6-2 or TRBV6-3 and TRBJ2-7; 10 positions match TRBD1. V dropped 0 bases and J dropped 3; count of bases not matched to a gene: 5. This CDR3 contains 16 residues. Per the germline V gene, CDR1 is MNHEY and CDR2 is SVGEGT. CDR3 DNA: TGTGCCAGCAGTTACTCGCGGACAGGGGGAATCTACGAGCAGTACTTC. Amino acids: CASSYSRTGGIYEQYF.

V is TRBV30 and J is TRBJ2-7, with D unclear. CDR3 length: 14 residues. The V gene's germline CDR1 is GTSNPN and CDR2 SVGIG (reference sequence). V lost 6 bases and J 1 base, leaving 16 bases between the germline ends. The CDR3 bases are TGTGCCTGTTGTGGGTGGCGGAATTCCTACGAGCAGTACTTC. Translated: CACCGWRNSYEQYF.

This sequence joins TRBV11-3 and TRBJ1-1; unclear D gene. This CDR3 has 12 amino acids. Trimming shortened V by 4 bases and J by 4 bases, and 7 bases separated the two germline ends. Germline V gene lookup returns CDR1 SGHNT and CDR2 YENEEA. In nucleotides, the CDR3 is TGTGCCAGCAGCTCCTACGGCACTGAAGCTTTCTTT. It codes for CASSSYGTEAFF.

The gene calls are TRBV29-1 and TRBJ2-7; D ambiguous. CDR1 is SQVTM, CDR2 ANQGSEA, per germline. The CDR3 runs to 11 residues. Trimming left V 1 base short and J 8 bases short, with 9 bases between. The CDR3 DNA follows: TGCAGCGTTGAAGGGGCCTTACAGCAGTACTTC. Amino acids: CSVEGALQQYF.

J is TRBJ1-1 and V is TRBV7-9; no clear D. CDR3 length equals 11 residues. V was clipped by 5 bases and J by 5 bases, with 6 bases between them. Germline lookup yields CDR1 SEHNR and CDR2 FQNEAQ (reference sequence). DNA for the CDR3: TGTGCCAGCAGCGCCGGGACTGAAGCTTTCTTT. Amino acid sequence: CASSAGTEAFF.